Given below is one T cell receptor beta chain in context. Its antigen remains unknown. This specimen comes from a study of beta chain features in type 1 diabetes. Expressed TCRB transcripts were sequenced because the entire RNA isolate underwent reverse transcription. Sequencing was performed with immunoSEQ multiplex PCR; in TCRdb, only in-frame clones are kept and a portion is missing. The repertoire holds 25,000 to 30,000 clones, with less than 70% as singletons. Study results and caveats: Shorter TCRB CDR3s, moderately but significantly so, were found in Type 1 diabetes patients in all four CD4+ subsets. A pattern of fewer insertions and more deletions at VDJ junctions was seen in type 1 diabetes patients.

CDR1 is GTSNPN and CDR2 is SVGIG in the germline V gene (reference sequence). J was trimmed by 4 bases and V by 2 bases; bases with no gene match: 5. This CDR3 is 15 amino acids long. The sequenced sample was Tregs from blood. The source is a woman between 18 and 29 years old with type 1 diabetes. The rearrangement links TRBV30 to TRBJ1-2, with 12 bases lining up with TRBD1. CDR3 DNA sequence: TGTGCCTGGAGTAGGGGACAGGGGGCGAGCTATGGCTACACCTTC. It is translated as CAWSRGQGASYGYTF.